The following is a T cell receptor (beta chain) sequence with its context. The data were obtained in a study of T cells in Graves' hyperthyroidism and ophthalmopathy. The investigators amplified TCR beta CDR3 regions from RNA transcripts. The HTBI primer set served for first-round RT-PCR of the TCR CDR3. Via MiXCR, TCRdb re-called the multiplex PCR reads, giving one row per CDR3 protein. The repertoire holds over 450,000 distinct CDR3 sequences, with about a sixth as singletons. This CDR3 spans 15 amino acids. V was pared by 3 bases and J by 5 bases, with 6 bases of the junction left unmatched. Reasons for excluding patients were uncontrolled infection, other autoimmune disease, pregnancy or lactation.

This TCR derives from a young woman with Graves' ophthalmopathy. The chain has TRBV12-3 or TRBV12-4 and TRBJ2-1; 8 bases map to TRBD2. Sequences were obtained from blood. CDR3 nucleotides: TGTGCCAGCAGTTTCTCGGCGGGAGGACACAATGAGCAGTTCTTC. Translating it yields CASSFSAGGHNEQFF.